This TCR beta chain came from a study of cytomegalovirus exposure and HLA in healthy donors. A word on this clone: The antigen is undetermined.

This PCR relied on a set of 60 Vbeta primers and 13 Jbeta primers. Clones were read by immunoSEQ multiplex PCR, and TCRdb kept only the in-frame ones, dropping some. Here the sample spans approximately 100,000 clones, around 70% being singletons. Overall study findings and caveats: Productive rates of about 87% or about 30% were seen for most TCR beta V segments in an earlier analysis. Listed as cytomegalovirus-associated were over 150 TCR beta chains.

Likely unrecorded immune exposures existed in these nominally healthy donors. The TCR sequence derives from a woman in her 70s in good health and CMV-seropositive. The sample taken for sequencing was PBMCs.

CDR3 coding DNA: TGTGCCAGCAGTTTGGAGGTGAATCAGCCCCAGCATTTT. Residues: CASSLEVNQPQHF. The V call is TRBV27, the J call TRBJ1-5, with unresolved D. The V end was cut by 3 bases, the J end by 4 bases, with 7 bases between. The CDR3 has 13 residues. CDR1 is MNHEY, CDR2 SMNVEV, per germline (reference sequence).